Below are 15 T cell receptor beta chains sequenced from a single sample in a study of cytomegalovirus exposure and HLA in healthy donors. 60 Vbeta and 13 Jbeta primers were used in PCR. Clones were read by immunoSEQ multiplex PCR, and TCRdb kept only the in-frame ones, dropping some. The sample holds about 170,000 clones, 84% seen once. The specimen was PBMCs. The receptors here all came from a boy aged 2 to 9 in good health and CMV-seronegative.

V usage is TRBV28 and J usage is TRBJ1-2; the D gene is possibly TRBD1 (5 bases). Germline V gene data show CDR1 as MDHEN and CDR2 as SYDVKM. V shed 5 bases and J shed 8 bases, with 18 bases lying between them. CDR3 length equals 14 residues. The CDR3 spells CASSTHLGGVGYTF. The DNA for the CDR3 is TGTGCCAGCAGTACTCACCTCGGGGGTGTGGGCTACACCTTC.

CDR3 protein: CASSPHTGQGNTGELFF. DNA of the CDR3: TGCGCCAGCAGCCCGCACACGGGACAGGGGAACACCGGGGAGCTGTTTTTT. The rearrangement joins TRBV4-1 to TRBJ2-2, with TRBD1 identical over 9 bases. Germline CDR1 and CDR2: MGHRA and YSYEKL. The CDR3 has 17 amino acids. J lost 1 base, V lost 4 bases, and 7 bases had no gene match.

The rearrangement uses TRBV27 and TRBJ2-1; TRBD2 aligns across 10 bases. The CDR3 runs 17 residues. CDR1 and CDR2 from the germline V gene are MNHEY and SMNVEV (reference sequence). Losses at the gene ends were 6 bases for V and 5 bases for J; bases not matched to a gene: 13. The CDR3 coding sequence is TGTGCCAGCAGCCCTAGTGCAGGGACTAGCGTACACAATGAGCAGTTCTTC. This translates into CASSPSAGTSVHNEQFF.

The rearrangement joins TRBV28 to TRBJ2-7, with 8 bases identical to TRBD2. The CDR3 extends over 15 amino acids. The junction had 13 bases not matched to a gene; V was cut back by 11 bases and J by 1 base. Germline CDR1 reads MDHEN; CDR2 reads SYDVKM. In nucleotides, the CDR3 is TGTGCCCTCACCCCTCCAGCGGGAGAGTCCTACGAGCAGTACTTC. Amino acids: CALTPPAGESYEQYF.

The rearrangement joins TRBV18 to TRBJ1-2; D gene ambiguous. CDR1 KGHSH and CDR2 LQKENI come from the germline V gene. The CDR3 length is 13 residues. The V end lost 6 bases, the J end lost 0 bases, and 8 bases lay between the germline ends. CDR3 nucleotide sequence: TGTGCCAGCTCTTCGGGTTCTAACTATGGCTACACCTTC. It translates to CASSSGSNYGYTF.

V usage is TRBV25-1 and J usage is TRBJ2-7; perhaps TRBD1 as D (5 bases). This CDR3 has 14 residues. CDR1 is MGHDK, CDR2 SYGVNS, per germline. The V end was cut by 3 bases, the J end by 5 bases, with 14 bases between. As DNA, the CDR3 is TGTGCCAGCAGTGATAATCTTCCAGGGAACGAGCAGTACTTC. Its protein product is CASSDNLPGNEQYF.

The V and J genes are TRBV29-1 and TRBJ2-1, with TRBD1 as a possible D gene (5 bases). Germline CDR1 reads SQVTM; CDR2 reads ANQGSEA. Deletions cut 6 bases from V and 8 bases from J, with 20 bases between. This CDR3 spans 14 amino acids. This chain's CDR3 is CSVDQARAGDEQFF. The CDR3 bases are TGCAGCGTAGACCAGGCCAGGGCTGGGGATGAGCAGTTCTTC.

The V call is TRBV4-1, the J call TRBJ2-2; possibly TRBD2 for D (6 bases). Germline lookup yields CDR1 MGHRA and CDR2 YSYEKL. The CDR3 sequence is 16 residues long. Trimming removed 3 bases at V and 4 bases at J, with 15 bases between. In nucleotides, the CDR3 is TGCGCCAGCAGCCAGGGGAACAGGCGGGGCACCGGGGAGCTGTTTTTT. As protein: CASSQGNRRGTGELFF.

The chain recombines TRBV4-2 with TRBJ1-4; 7 bases map to TRBD1. The CDR3 is 12 residues long. J was trimmed by 13 bases and V by 4 bases; bases with no gene match: 6. Germline V gives CDR1 LGHNA, CDR2 YNFKEQ. The DNA of the CDR3 is TGTGCCAGCAGCCCTAGACAGGGAAGACTGTTTTTT. Translation: CASSPRQGRLFF.

J is TRBJ1-1 and V is TRBV4-1; D is unclear. Germline-derived CDR1 and CDR2 are MGHRA and YSYEKL. V lost 2 bases, J lost 1 base, and 5 bases lay in between. The CDR3 length is 13 residues. The CDR3 region has the DNA TGCGCCAGCAGCCAATCAGGGAACACTGAAGCTTTCTTT. Its protein is CASSQSGNTEAFF.

The V and J genes are TRBV5-1 and TRBJ2-3; a weak D match, TRBD2 (6 bases). V shed 0 bases and J shed 6 bases, with 11 bases lying between them. The CDR3 sequence is 14 residues long. Germline CDR1 is SGHRS and CDR2 is YFSETQ. The CDR3 sequence is CASSLGLVTDTQYF. CDR3 DNA sequence: TGCGCCAGCAGCTTGGGACTAGTAACCGATACGCAGTATTTT.

This chain uses TRBV7-9 with TRBJ1-1; D remains unclear. V was pared by 2 bases and J by 0 bases, with 7 bases between. There are 14 residues in the CDR3. Germline CDR1 is SEHNR and CDR2 is FQNEAQ (reference sequence). The CDR3 nucleotides are TGTGCCAGCAGCTTACCAGAATTGAACACTGAAGCTTTCTTT. As protein: CASSLPELNTEAFF.

In DNA form, the CDR3 reads TGTGCCAGCAGCTTAGGGACAGGCCTTTTCGAGCAGTACTTC. This encodes CASSLGTGLFEQYF. This sequence joins TRBV7-6 and TRBJ2-7; 7 nucleotides match TRBD1. V shed 1 base and J 6 bases; nucleotides not matched to a gene: 6. Germline values: CDR1 SGHVS, CDR2 FNYEAQ. This CDR3 region has 14 residues.

V and J are TRBV7-2 and TRBJ1-5; D unclear. CDR1 is SGHTA and CDR2 is FQGNSA in the germline V gene. This CDR3 has 15 amino acids. V gave up 2 bases and J gave up 6 bases, with 14 bases separating them. The CDR3 sequence is CASSLLPAAGQPQHF. As DNA, the CDR3 is TGTGCCAGCAGCTTATTGCCGGCGGCGGGTCAGCCCCAGCATTTT. The full variable domain, rest sourced from reference TRBV7-2 and TRBJ1-5, is GAGVSQSPSNKVTEKGKDVELRCDPISGHTALYWYRQSLGQGLEFLIYFQGNSAPDKSGLPSDRFSAERTGGSVSTLTIQRTQQEDSAVYLCASSLLPAAGQPQHFGDGTRLSIL.

J is TRBJ2-2 and V is TRBV5-1; a possible D gene is TRBD2 (6 bases). Germline CDR1 SGHRS, CDR2 YFSETQ. This CDR3 has 15 residues. V shed 3 bases and J shed 4 bases, with 13 bases lying between them. The CDR3: CASSSNRGSTGELFF. DNA of the CDR3: TGCGCCAGCAGCTCCAACCGGGGGTCCACCGGGGAGCTGTTTTTT.